The source of this TCR beta chain is a study of cytomegalovirus exposure and HLA in healthy donors. A multiplex PCR was run with 60 Vbeta primers and 13 Jbeta primers. The table came from immunoSEQ multiplex PCR; TCRdb's copy has only in-frame clones and leaves some out. The table has about 130,000 clones, roughly 71% seen once. This clone was counted a few times. V shed 5 bases, J shed 4 bases, and the junction held 5 bases outside the gene matches. Looked up from germline, CDR1 is SGHRS and CDR2 is YFSETQ. The CDR3 runs 14 residues. This TCR derives from a woman in her fifties or sixties in good health and CMV-seropositive. The chain is built from TRBV5-1 and TRBJ2-5; 10 bases line up with TRBD1. Material for sequencing was PBMCs. The CDR3 region has the DNA TGCGCCAGCAGGATGACAGGGGGCGCAGAGACCCAGTACTTC. This encodes CASRMTGGAETQYF.